This T cell receptor (beta chain) was documented in a study of T cell repertoires in cytomegalovirus infection. Germline values: CDR1 MNHEY, CDR2 SVGEGT. The CDR3 extends over 17 amino acids. Trimming removed 0 bases from V and 4 bases from J, with 15 bases in between. In TCRdb, the reads were re-called with MiXCR into one record per CDR3 protein. The sample has almost 500,000 distinct CDR3 sequences, about 11% seen once. This receptor was taken from a human donor in good health (CMV status not recorded). Some clones in this sample may be carry-over from other donors' samples. The sample consisted of PBMCs. The chain joins TRBV6-2 or TRBV6-3 to TRBJ2-2; D call uncertain. The CDR3 loop is CASSYSRTTYSTGELFF. Written as DNA, the CDR3 is TGTGCCAGCAGTTACTCAAGGACCACCTATAGCACCGGGGAGCTGTTTTTT.